The T cell receptor beta chain under discussion was sequenced for a study of T cells in Graves' hyperthyroidism and ophthalmopathy. Study-wide points: Model output signaled ophthalmopathy a median around 6.9 months ahead of onset. Most thyroid clonotypes with frequency above 0.001 were detected in blood.

Uncontrolled infection, other autoimmune disease, pregnancy or lactation excluded patients. Of note for this clonotype: Antigen: not known.

CDR1 is SGHTA and CDR2 is FQGNSA in the germline V gene. Trimming shortened V by 6 bases and J by 7 bases, and 9 bases separated the two germline ends. This CDR3 comprises 11 residues. From RNA transcripts, TCR beta CDR3 regions were amplified. HTBI primers were the set used in a first-round RT-PCR of the TCR CDR3. TCRdb fed the multiplex PCR reads into MiXCR, producing one record per CDR3 protein. The table lists 500,000 to 750,000 distinct CDR3 sequences, 40% to 55% of them singletons. The chain links TRBV7-2 to TRBJ2-5; D remains unclear. The receptor was derived from a woman between 18 and 29 years old with Graves' hyperthyroidism. Sequencing input: peripheral blood or thyroid tissue (not recorded which). CDR3 bases: TGTGCCAGCAGTTTATTTGGGACCCAGTACTTC. Amino acids: CASSLFGTQYF.